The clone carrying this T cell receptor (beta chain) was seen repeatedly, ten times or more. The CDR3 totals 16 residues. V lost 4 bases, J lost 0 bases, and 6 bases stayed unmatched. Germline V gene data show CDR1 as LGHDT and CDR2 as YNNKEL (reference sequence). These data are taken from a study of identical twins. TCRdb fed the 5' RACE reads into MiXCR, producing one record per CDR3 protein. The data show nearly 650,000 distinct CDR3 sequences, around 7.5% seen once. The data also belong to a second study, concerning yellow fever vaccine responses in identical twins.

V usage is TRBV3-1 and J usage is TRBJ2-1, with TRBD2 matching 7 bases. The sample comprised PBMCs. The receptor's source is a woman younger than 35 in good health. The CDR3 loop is CASSRSGKASYNEQFF. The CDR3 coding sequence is TGTGCCAGCAGCCGGAGCGGGAAGGCCTCCTACAATGAGCAGTTCTTC.